This TCR beta chain was sequenced during a study of vaccination and CD4 T cells after COVID-19. On the study more broadly: Overlapping spike peptides from SARS-CoV-2, HCoV-NL63, HCoV-OC43 and HCoV-229E served to stimulate the cells. Study observations and caveats: From a median of roughly 21 to 40, SARS-CoV-2-reactive clonotypes increased, though not significantly.

With the Oncomine TCR Beta short-read assay, DNA from cultured CD4+ T cells was sequenced. TCRdb itself ran the PCR reads through MiXCR, one entry per CDR3 protein. The sample has around 15,000 distinct CDR3 sequences, about 74% seen once; the top ten hold around 16%. Deletions cut 5 bases from V and 0 bases from J, with 13 bases between. CDR3 size: 15 residues. Germline V CDR1 and CDR2: SGHTA, FQGNSA. On this clonotype: Its cognate antigen is unknown.

Stated treatment: roughly 10-day PBMC culture with coronavirus spike peptide pools or control peptides (ViraFEST assay). On days 3 and 7, half the medium was swapped for fresh IL-2-containing medium. J is TRBJ1-1 and V is TRBV7-2, with a weak D call TRBD1 (5 bases). The source of this sequence is a human donor who had recovered from COVID-19. The sequenced material came from CD4+ T cells from blood, cultured in vitro. CDR3 sequence: CASSPAGGVNTEAFF. Here the CDR3 DNA reads TGTGCCAGCAGCCCTGCGGGGGGGGTGAACACTGAAGCTTTCTTT.